This TCR beta chain was obtained from a study of tumor-infiltrating lymphocytes in localized non-small cell lung cancer. Study overall: Several tumor histologies, both smoking statuses, and some post-neoadjuvant chemotherapy samples were included.

General observations from the study: T-cell fraction did not differ between immunotypes IM1 and IM2.

Worth noting for this clone: Its matching antigen is unknown.

TCRdb's copy holds only in-frame clones and misses some; the assay was immunoSEQ multiplex PCR. This sample yields tens of thousands of clones, of which roughly 71% are seen a single time; roughly 14% belongs to the top ten. This sequence was found in a human donor with non-small cell lung cancer. Input material: lung tumor tissue.

CDR3 nucleotide sequence: TGTGCCAGCAGTTCAACCGGGACTAGCGGGGTCGGACGGCAGTTCTTC. Protein: CASSSTGTSGVGRQFF. This chain connects TRBV2 to TRBJ2-1; the match to TRBD2 covers 13 bases. Germline CDR1 and CDR2: SNHLY and FYNNEI. V was pared by 5 bases and J by 12 bases, with 13 bases of the junction left unmatched. This CDR3 spans 16 amino acids.